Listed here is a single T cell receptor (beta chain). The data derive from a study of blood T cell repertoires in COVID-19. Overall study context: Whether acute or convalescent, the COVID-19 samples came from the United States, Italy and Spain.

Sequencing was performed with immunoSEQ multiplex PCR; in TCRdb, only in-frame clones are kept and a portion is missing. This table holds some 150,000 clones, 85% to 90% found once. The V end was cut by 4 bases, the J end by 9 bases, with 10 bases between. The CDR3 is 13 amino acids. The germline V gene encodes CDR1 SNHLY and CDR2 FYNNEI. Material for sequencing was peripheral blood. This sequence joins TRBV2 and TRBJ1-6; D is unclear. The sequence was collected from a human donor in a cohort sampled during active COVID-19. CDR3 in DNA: TGTGCCAGCAGTGGGGCTGACGGTTCACCCCTCCACTTT. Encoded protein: CASSGADGSPLHF.